The entry below describes one T cell receptor beta chain. Its antigen is unidentified. These data come from a study of T cells after yellow fever vaccination. Study-level points and caveats: Within FACS-sorted repertoires, abundant clonotypes contaminating from the bulk population could be present.

The CDR3 is 15 amino acids. Trimming cost V 4 bases and J 10 bases; bases outside gene matches: 13. CDR1 SGHDT and CDR2 YYEEEE come from the germline V gene. Production of TCR cDNA was by 5'RACE template switching, which also added a universal primer site and UMIs. TCRdb reprocessed the 5' RACE reads via MiXCR and lists one record per CDR3 protein. Altogether 500,000 to 650,000 distinct CDR3 sequences are present, about a sixth being singletons, with the ten largest covering roughly 17%. The chain carries TRBV5-6 and TRBJ2-1; 8 bases agree with TRBD1. The sequences come from PBMCs, collected 5 to 6 days after the first yellow fever vaccination. The origin of this receptor is a young man who received the YFV17D yellow fever vaccine. DNA for the CDR3: TGTGCCAGCAGCCTGTTCGGACAGGGAATACGCGAGCAGTTCTTC. Amino acid sequence: CASSLFGQGIREQFF.